The present T cell receptor beta chain was sequenced within a study of naive and memory T cell subsets (dated by TCRdb to 2015 to 2018). About the study as a whole: Sorted naive and memory T cell subsets from peripheral blood were analyzed in the study using a UMI-based, open-source pipeline for TCR alpha and beta sequencing. IgG serology results and the functional CMV T cell responses were in complete agreement. RNA was DNase-treated and reverse transcribed with TCR constant-region primers, mostly using SuperScript III.

The receptor library was made with UMI-ligation and nested PCR. The beta constant-region primer consisted of an equimolar mixture of two oligonucleotides that together covered TRBC1 and TRBC2. The ligated cDNA went through four rounds of PCR with nested alpha and beta constant-region primers together with the SP2 primer. T4 RNA ligase 1 ligated a single-stranded oligonucleotide carrying the SP2 primer and a 12-nucleotide UMI to the cDNA 3' end. Incubation of the ligation reaction lasted about 20-25 hours at 16 degrees C. PCR2 was typically performed as a SYBR Green qPCR and was stopped at a predetermined threshold so that over-amplification was prevented. All purifications after the first were performed with Agencourt AMPure XP magnetic beads. Library amounts were measured by Qubit and library quality was assessed on a TapeStation, where the main peak was expected at around 650 bp. Pooled libraries were sequenced on an Illumina MiSeq using v2 2x251 paired-end kits, and typically about 1-2.3 million reads were obtained per sample. Each sample's library went into the pool at approximately 4.3 nM, and roughly 4.5-8% PhiX was added to help with cluster recognition. The source study handled its data this way. FASTQ reads processed by Demultiplexor were assigned V and J genes by Decombinator through tag matching that tolerated a single base-pair mismatch. By using UMIs, Collapsinator corrected both sequencing errors and the frequency errors caused by PCR heterogeneity. CDR3Translator translated TCRs and extracted CDR3s from the conserved cysteine to the FGXG phenylalanine, flagging non-productive sequences. Repertoires were subsampled to equal numbers of UMI-defined TCRs before Gini, Shannon entropy and inverse Simpson indices were calculated. Power-law fits to clonotype abundance distributions were performed by maximum likelihood within the linear range. On one naive CD8 sample, the pipeline and MIGEC gave similar UMI counts, unique TCR numbers and clonal distributions. Repertoires were searched for about 7,300 CMV-associated CDR3 sequences compiled from VDJdb and a published dataset. TCRdb took the public reads, trimmed them with fastp at Q25, ran MiXCR for clone calling and kept in-frame beta chains. CDR3 protein sequences are deduplicated, and each keeps its most common genes and DNA. These V and J calls derive from TCRdb rather than the authors' analysis. The sample table records more than 100,000 distinct CDR3 sequences; around 35% of these occur just once. The ten biggest clones cover less than 1% of the sample.

With regard to this clonotype: Its cognate antigen has yet to be identified. Base qualities are missing; no much larger clone stands one base away.

Points the paper makes about the study in general: Clonotypes were defined as single alpha or beta chain sequences, not paired alpha/beta receptors. After error correction, only a single occurrence was seen for over 95% of naive TCR sequences, so much steeper abundance distributions were produced than in memory subsets. The repertoire findings for the naive and memory subsets could not be validated against a ground truth, as none was available. In both CD4 and CD8 cells, going from naive through CM, EM and EMRA, the Gini index went up while Shannon and inverse Simpson diversity went down. TCR abundance followed a power law with an exponent that was different for naive and memory subsets but consistent across the three individuals. RNA-based TCR counts may be affected by expression changes linked to T cell activation and differentiation.

The CDR3 goes from the cysteine to the phenylalanine over 12 residues. Only the CDR3 region is kept as DNA, spanning 36 bases read in frame from base 1. In the germline V gene, CDR1 corresponds to SGHAT and CDR2 to FQNNGV. Trimming removed 5 bases from V and 1 base from J, leaving 6 bases between the germline ends. From the second PCR step on, the TCR alpha and beta chain libraries were amplified in separate reactions. Donor CMV status was determined by IFNgamma production from CD4+ T cells after overnight stimulation of fresh PBMCs with CMV viral lysate. Using Miltenyi beads, CD4 T cells were first positively selected, and CD8 T cells were then positively selected from the CD4-negative fraction. Cells were stained for CD3, CD4, CD8, CD45RA, CD27 and a live/dead dye and were sorted on a BD Aria II into four subsets based on CD45RA and CD27. A few healthy volunteers provided blood, and each donor's sample was split into CD4 and CD8 T cells and then further divided into four differentiation subsets. Around 130 ml of peripheral blood was collected from each donor, and PBMC were isolated from the blood using Ficoll-Paque PLUS density-gradient centrifugation. The sorted cells were lysed in RLT buffer, after which RNA was extracted using a Qiagen RNeasy kit and kept at -80 degrees C.

The sequence came from a human donor in good health. The chain joins TRBV11-2 to TRBJ2-7; the best D guess is TRBD2, with 5 bases matching. The sequencing input was central memory CD4+ T cells from blood. This sample's cell subset or site label indicates: central memory, CD45RA- CD27+. For the CDR3, the sequence is CASSRGSYEQYF. The sequenced DNA: TGTGCCAGCAGCCGAGGGTCCTACGAGCAGTACTTC.